Given below is one T cell receptor beta chain in context. Its antigen remains unidentified. This entry belongs to a study of blood T cells in healthy people across ages. Overall study findings and caveats: The fall in TCR beta diversity per million T cells was roughly linear with age.

Trimming left V 2 bases short and J 3 bases short, with 14 bases between. Germline V gene lookup returns CDR1 SQVTM and CDR2 ANQGSEA. The CDR3 length is 15 residues. The authors ran a second PCR of 7 to 11 cycles using a sample-barcoded 5' primer and a J-beta primer mix. TCRdb reprocessed the 5' RACE reads with MiXCR, giving one entry per CDR3 protein. The data contain approximately 1,700,000 distinct CDR3 sequences, around 40% of them singletons. Every participating donor contributed 9.5 to 10 milliliters of peripheral blood through a draw. Input material: blood. V usage is TRBV29-1 and J usage is TRBJ2-1; maybe TRBD1 (6 bases). The clonotype was recovered from a human donor in good health. The DNA of the CDR3 is TGCAGCGTTGAAAGAGAGACAGGCTACTACAATGAGCAGTTCTTC. Translating it yields CSVERETGYYNEQFF.